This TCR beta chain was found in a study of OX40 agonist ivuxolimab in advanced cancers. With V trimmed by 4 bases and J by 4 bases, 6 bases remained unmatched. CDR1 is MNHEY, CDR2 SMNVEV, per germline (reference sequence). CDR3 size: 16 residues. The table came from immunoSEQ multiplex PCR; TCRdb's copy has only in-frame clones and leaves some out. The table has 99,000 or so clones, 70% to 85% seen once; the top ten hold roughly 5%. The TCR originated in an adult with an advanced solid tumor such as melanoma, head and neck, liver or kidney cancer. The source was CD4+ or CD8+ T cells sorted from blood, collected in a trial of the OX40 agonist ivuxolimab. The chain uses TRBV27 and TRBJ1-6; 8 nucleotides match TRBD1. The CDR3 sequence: CASSWTGRGYNSPLHF. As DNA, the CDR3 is TGTGCCAGCAGTTGGACAGGGCGGGGATATAATTCACCCCTCCACTTT.